The rows below give T cell receptor beta chains drawn from one sample of a study of technical replicates of blood from a handful of donors. TCRdb keeps only in-frame clones here, not all; method: immunoSEQ multiplex PCR. The table lists about 73,000 clones, 93% of them singletons. Specimen: T cells isolated from PBMCs. Receptors originate from a human donor in good health. CDR3s leave out the opening cysteine and the closing phenylalanine or tryptophan.

v_call | cdr3_aa
TRBV2 | ASSDRGLVGEQY
TRBV28 | ASSLLGTQPYEQY
TRBV2 | ASSEWTGGFYGYT
TRBV5-1 | ASSPTGQVYGYT
TRBV7-9 | ASSRRRAGSSYEQY
TRBV7-9 | ASSARDRGHTEAF
TRBV5-8 | ASSFTGTGRIIGYT
TRBV6-1 | ASSLDISGANVLT
TRBV6-5 | ASSFGSPGNTIY
TRBV7-4 | ASSPKELTRGCNQPQH
TRBV2 | ACRYQDGNTGELF
TRBV9 | ASSVASGTISGNTIY
TRBV7-9 | ASSLVSRREAF
TRBV4-1 | ASSQIAGGRRFSYEQY
TRBV7-3 | ASSPFGGYGYT
TRBV29-1 | SVPQVEGYEQF
TRBV14 | ASSLQAQNTEAF
TRBV10-3 | AISESRAYQPQH
TRBV6-1 | ASSEVPGANTGELF
TRBV4-1 | ASRASGANEQF
TRBV5-1 | ASSGQGNTEAF
TRBV27 | ASSPAHAYEQY
TRBV5-1 | ASRGREDQETQY
TRBV28 | ASSNSLTVPYEQY
TRBV7-6 | ASRPYRVATEAF
TRBV7-9 | ASSPSAGGYT
TRBV5-1 | ASSLEGAEQF
TRBV28 | ATAWLPGVGTDEKLF
TRBV6-6 | ASLAPEQY
TRBV18 | ASSPNAIGGSYEQY
TRBV14 | ASSQDRHRGRIEKLF
TRBV7-2 | ASSLTGGYEQY
TRBV7-2 | ASTPGTNTYEQY
TRBV30 | AWSVSRAVGAF
TRBV5-1 | ASSLLTSGSLLYEQY
TRBV7-9 | ASSPEDWGNEQY
TRBV25-1 | ASSDPEPGLGNTIY